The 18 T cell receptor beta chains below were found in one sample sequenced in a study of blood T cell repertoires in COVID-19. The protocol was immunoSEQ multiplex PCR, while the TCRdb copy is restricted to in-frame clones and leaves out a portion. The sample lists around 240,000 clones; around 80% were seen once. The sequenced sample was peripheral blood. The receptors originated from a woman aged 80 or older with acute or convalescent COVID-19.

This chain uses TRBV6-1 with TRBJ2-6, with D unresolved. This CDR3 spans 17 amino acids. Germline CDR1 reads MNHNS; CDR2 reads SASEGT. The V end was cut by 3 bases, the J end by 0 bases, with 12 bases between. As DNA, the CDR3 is TGTGCCAGCAGTGACCCCTCACTTACCTCTGGGGCCAACGTCCTGACTTTC. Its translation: CASSDPSLTSGANVLTF.

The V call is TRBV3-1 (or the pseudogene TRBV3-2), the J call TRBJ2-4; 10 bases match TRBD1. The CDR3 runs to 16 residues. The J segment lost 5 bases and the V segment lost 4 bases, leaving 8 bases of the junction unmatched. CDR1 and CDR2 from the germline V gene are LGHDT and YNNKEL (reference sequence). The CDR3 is CASSLRFGQGENIQYF. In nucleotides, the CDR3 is TGTGCCAGCAGCCTCCGTTTCGGACAGGGGGAAAACATTCAGTACTTC.

CDR3 sequence: CATSRGSGEKLFF. The CDR3 DNA follows: TGTGCCACCAGCAGGGGGTCGGGAGAAAAACTGTTTTTT. The rearrangement joins TRBV15 to TRBJ1-4, with D uncertain. The CDR3 length is 13 residues. Trimming took 3 bases from V and 8 from J, leaving 10 bases between them. Germline-derived CDR1 and CDR2 are LNHNV and YYDKDF (reference sequence). Full variable domain (outside the CDR3, taken from reference TRBV15 and TRBJ1-4): DAMVIQNPRYQVTQFGKPVTLSCSQTLNHNVMYWYQQKSSQAPKLLFHYYDKDFNNEADTPDNFQSRRPNTSFCFLDIRSPGLGDTAMYLCATSRGSGEKLFFGSGTQLSVL.

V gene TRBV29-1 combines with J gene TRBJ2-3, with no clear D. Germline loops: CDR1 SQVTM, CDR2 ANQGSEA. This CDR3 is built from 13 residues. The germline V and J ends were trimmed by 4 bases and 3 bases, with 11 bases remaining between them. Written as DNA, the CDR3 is TGCAGCGTTGGGGTCAGGTTAACAGATACGCAGTATTTT. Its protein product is CSVGVRLTDTQYF.

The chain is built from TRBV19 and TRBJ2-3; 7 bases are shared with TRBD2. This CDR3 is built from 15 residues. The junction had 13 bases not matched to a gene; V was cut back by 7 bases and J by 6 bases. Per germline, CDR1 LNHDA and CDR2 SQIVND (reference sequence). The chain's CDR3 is CASTTPGRARDTQYF. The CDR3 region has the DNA TGTGCCAGTACCACGCCGGGGAGGGCGAGGGATACGCAGTATTTT. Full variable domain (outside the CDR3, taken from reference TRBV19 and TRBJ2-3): DGGITQSPKYLFRKEGQNVTLSCEQNLNHDAMYWYRQDPGQGLRLIYYSQIVNDFQKGDIAEGYSVSREKKESFPLTVTSAQKNPTAFYLCASTTPGRARDTQYFGPGTRLTVL.

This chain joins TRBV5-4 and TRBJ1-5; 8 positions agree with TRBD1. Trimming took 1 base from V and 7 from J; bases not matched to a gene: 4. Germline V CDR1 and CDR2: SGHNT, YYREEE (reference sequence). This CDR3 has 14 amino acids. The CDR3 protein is CASSLQGARQPQHF. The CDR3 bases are TGTGCCAGCAGCTTGCAGGGGGCGAGGCAGCCCCAGCATTTT.

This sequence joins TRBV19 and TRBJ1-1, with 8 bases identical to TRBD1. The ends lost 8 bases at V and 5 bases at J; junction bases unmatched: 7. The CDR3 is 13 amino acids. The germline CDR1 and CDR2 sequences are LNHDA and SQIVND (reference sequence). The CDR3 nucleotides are TGTGCCAGTTACCGGACAGGGAAGACTGAAGCTTTCTTT. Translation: CASYRTGKTEAFF.

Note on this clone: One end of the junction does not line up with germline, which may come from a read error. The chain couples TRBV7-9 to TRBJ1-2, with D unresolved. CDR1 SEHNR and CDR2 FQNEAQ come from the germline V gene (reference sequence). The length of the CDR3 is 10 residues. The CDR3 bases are TGTGCCAGCAGCGCCCTGACGTACTACTTC. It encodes CASSALTYYF.

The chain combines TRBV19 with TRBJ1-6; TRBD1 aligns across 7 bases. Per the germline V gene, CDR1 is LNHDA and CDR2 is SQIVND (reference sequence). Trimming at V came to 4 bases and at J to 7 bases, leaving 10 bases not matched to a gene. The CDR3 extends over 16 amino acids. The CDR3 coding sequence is TGTGCCAGTAGTACCAGGGGGTTCGAGGGAAATTCACCCCTCCACTTT. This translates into CASSTRGFEGNSPLHF.

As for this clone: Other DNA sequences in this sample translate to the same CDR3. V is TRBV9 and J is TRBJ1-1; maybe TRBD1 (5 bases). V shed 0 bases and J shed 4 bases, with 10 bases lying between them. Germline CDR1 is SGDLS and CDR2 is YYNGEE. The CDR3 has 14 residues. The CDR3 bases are TGTGCCAGCAGCGTAGCTTATAGGGGCACTGAAGCTTTCTTT. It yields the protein CASSVAYRGTEAFF.

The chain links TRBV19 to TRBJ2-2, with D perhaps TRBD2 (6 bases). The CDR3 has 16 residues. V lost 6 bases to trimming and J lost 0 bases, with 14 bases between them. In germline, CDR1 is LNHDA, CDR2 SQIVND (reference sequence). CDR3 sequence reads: CASSIGGITNTGELFF. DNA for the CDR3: TGTGCCAGTAGCATCGGGGGTATTACGAACACCGGGGAGCTGTTTTTT.

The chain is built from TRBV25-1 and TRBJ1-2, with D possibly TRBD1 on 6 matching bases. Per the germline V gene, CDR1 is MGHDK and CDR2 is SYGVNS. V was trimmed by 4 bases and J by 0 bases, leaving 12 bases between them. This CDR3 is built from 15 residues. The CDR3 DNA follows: TGTGCCAGCAGTGGTAGGGGGTCGCCTAACTATGGCTACACCTTC. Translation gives CASSGRGSPNYGYTF.

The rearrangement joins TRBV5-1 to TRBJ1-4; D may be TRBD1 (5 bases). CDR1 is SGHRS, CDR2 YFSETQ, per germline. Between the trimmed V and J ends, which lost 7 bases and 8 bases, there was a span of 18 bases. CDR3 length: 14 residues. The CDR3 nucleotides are TGCGCCAGCTCGCGGGGCAGGGATGGAGAAAAACTGTTTTTT. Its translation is CASSRGRDGEKLFF.

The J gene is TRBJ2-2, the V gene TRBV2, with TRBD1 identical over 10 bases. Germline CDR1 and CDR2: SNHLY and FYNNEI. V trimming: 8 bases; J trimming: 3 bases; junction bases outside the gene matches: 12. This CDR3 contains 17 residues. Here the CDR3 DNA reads TGTGCCAGCTCCCCGACAGGGGGCGTTTGTTACACCGGGGAGCTGTTTTTT. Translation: CASSPTGGVCYTGELFF.

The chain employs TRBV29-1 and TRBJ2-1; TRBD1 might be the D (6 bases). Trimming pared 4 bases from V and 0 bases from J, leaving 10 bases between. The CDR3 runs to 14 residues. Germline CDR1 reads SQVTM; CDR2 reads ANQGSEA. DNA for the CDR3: TGCAGCGTTGTAGCACAGGGCTCCTACAATGAGCAGTTCTTC. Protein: CSVVAQGSYNEQFF.

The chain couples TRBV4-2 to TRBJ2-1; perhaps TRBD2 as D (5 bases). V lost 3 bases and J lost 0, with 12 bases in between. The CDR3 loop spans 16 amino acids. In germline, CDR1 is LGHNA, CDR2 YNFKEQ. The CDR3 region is CASSQLSVSSYNEQFF. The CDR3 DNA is TGTGCCAGCAGCCAGCTTAGCGTTAGCTCCTACAATGAGCAGTTCTTC.

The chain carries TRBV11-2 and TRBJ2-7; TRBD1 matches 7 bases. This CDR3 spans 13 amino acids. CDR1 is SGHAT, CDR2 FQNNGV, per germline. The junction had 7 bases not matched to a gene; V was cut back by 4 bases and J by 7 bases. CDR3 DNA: TGTGCCAGCAGCTCGACAGGGCAGCGGGAGCAGTACTTC. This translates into CASSSTGQREQYF.

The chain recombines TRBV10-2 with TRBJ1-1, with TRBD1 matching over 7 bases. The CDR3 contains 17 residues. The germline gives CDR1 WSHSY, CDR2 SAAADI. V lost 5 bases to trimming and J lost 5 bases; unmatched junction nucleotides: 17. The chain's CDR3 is CASSFPSMAGGETEAFF. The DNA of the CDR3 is TGCGCCAGCAGTTTTCCGAGCATGGCAGGGGGAGAAACTGAAGCTTTCTTT.